The sequence of this T cell receptor beta chain was determined in a study of T-cell memory formation after mild COVID-19. About the research overall: Largely donor-specific TCR clusters were found.

This CDR3 has 14 residues. Germline V gene sequence: CDR1 SGHVS, CDR2 FNYEAQ. The V gene lost 5 bases and the J gene lost 2 bases, with 11 bases spanning the gap. Constant-segment-primed 5'RACE gave TCR alpha and TCR beta cDNA libraries with sample barcodes and UMIs. Via MiXCR, TCRdb re-called the 5' RACE reads, giving one row per CDR3 protein. Of 300,000 to 400,000 distinct CDR3 sequences listed, 28% are singletons. Study-level points and caveats: Contracting CD4+ clones sat mainly in CM and EM; CD8+ in EMRA.

At least ten counts were recorded for this clonotype. Antigen: not known. This receptor was obtained from an adult woman who had mild COVID-19 (a few samples of this study predate the infection). Cell type and time point are not known. The sequencing sample was made of PBMCs or a T cell subset sorted from them (not recorded which). The rearrangement links TRBV7-6 to TRBJ2-3, with D perhaps TRBD2 (6 bases). The CDR3 DNA is TGTGCCAGCAGCCTGGGGGGACCCACAGATACGCAGTATTTT. Protein: CASSLGGPTDTQYF.